The 24 T cell receptor beta chains given below trace back to one sample, sequenced in a study of blood T cell repertoires in COVID-19. Generated by immunoSEQ multiplex PCR, the TCRdb table keeps only in-frame clones and is missing some. The sample lists fewer than 110,000 clones, roughly 90% occurring once. Sequences were obtained from peripheral blood. These receptor sequences come from a man aged 35 to 55 with active or convalescent COVID-19.

The V gene is TRBV5-4, the J gene TRBJ2-5, with D unclear. V shed 0 bases and J shed 1 base, with 10 bases lying between them. The CDR3 consists of 15 residues. Per the germline V gene, CDR1 is SGHNT and CDR2 is YYREEE (reference sequence). The CDR3 spells CASSLAWAIQETQYF. The CDR3 region has the DNA TGTGCCAGCAGCTTGGCATGGGCTATCCAAGAGACCCAGTACTTC.

V gene TRBV7-8 combines with J gene TRBJ1-4; D is uncertain. CDR1 and CDR2 (germline): SGHVS, FQNEAQ. The length of the CDR3 is 14 residues. Trimming took 7 bases from V and 7 from J, leaving 16 bases between them. Written as DNA, the CDR3 is TGTGCCAGCAAGGCGGTTGTTTTGGGTGAAAAACTGTTTTTT. Its translation is CASKAVVLGEKLFF.

The rearrangement joins TRBV5-1 to TRBJ1-4; no firm D call. This CDR3 has 15 residues. The V and J ends lost 5 bases and 0 bases respectively, with 11 bases between them. Per germline, CDR1 SGHRS and CDR2 YFSETQ. The CDR3 loop reads CASRQNPSTNEKLFF. The DNA for the CDR3 is TGCGCCAGCAGACAAAACCCTTCAACTAATGAAAAACTGTTTTTT.

The CDR3 bases are TGCGCCAGCAGCTTGGGCGGGTTTGGCAAAAACATTCAGTACTTC. Its protein is CASSLGGFGKNIQYF. The chain carries TRBV5-1 and TRBJ2-4, with D maybe TRBD2 (5 bases). The length of the CDR3 is 15 residues. V was cut by 0 bases and J by 3 bases, with 10 bases left in between. In germline, CDR1 is SGHRS, CDR2 YFSETQ.

The chain uses TRBV2 and TRBJ1-1; D may be TRBD1 (5 bases). From germline, CDR1 is SNHLY and CDR2 FYNNEI. The CDR3 runs to 13 residues. The V gene lost 6 bases and the J gene lost 7 bases, with 15 bases spanning the gap. The CDR3 sequence is CASRTTASIEAFF. In DNA form, the CDR3 reads TGTGCCAGCAGGACGACAGCCTCCATTGAAGCTTTCTTT.

V is TRBV19 and J is TRBJ1-2; D might be TRBD1 (5 bases). The CDR3 loop spans 13 amino acids. V lost 7 bases and J lost 7, with 16 bases in between. Germline V gene data show CDR1 as LNHDA and CDR2 as SQIVND (reference sequence). As DNA, the CDR3 is TGTGCCAGTACCTCTTCAGGGAGGGCTGGCTACACCTTC. It translates to CASTSSGRAGYTF.

In nucleotides, the CDR3 is TGTGCCTGGAGTGTAGCGACGGGAAATGCCTACGAGCAGTACTTC. Its protein product is CAWSVATGNAYEQYF. The rearrangement uses TRBV30 and TRBJ2-7, with D possibly being TRBD2 (5 bases). There are 15 residues in the CDR3. V was cut by 0 bases and J by 2 bases, with 14 bases left in between. CDR1 is GTSNPN, CDR2 SVGIG, per germline (reference sequence). Full variable domain (missing parts from reference TRBV30 and TRBJ2-7): SQTIHQWPATLVQPVGSPLSLECTVEGTSNPNLYWYRQAAGRGLQLLFYSVGIGQISSEVPQNLSASRPQDRQFILSSKKLLLSDSGFYLCAWSVATGNAYEQYFGPGTRLTVT.

Only a few counts were recorded for this clone. The V and J genes are TRBV6-4 and TRBJ2-6; D possibly corresponds to TRBD1 (6 bases). There are 16 residues in the CDR3. The V end was cut by 6 bases, the J end by 0 bases, with 12 bases between. Germline CDR1 reads MRHNA; CDR2 reads SNTAGT. CDR3 nucleotide sequence: TGTGCCAGCAGCCAAACAGGGATCTCTGGGGCCAACGTCCTGACTTTC. Translation: CASSQTGISGANVLTF.

The DNA of the CDR3 is TGTGCCAGCAGTTTATTCCCCCGAGGGCAGCCCCAGCATTTT. It codes for CASSLFPRGQPQHF. The chain couples TRBV27 to TRBJ1-5; unclear D gene. The CDR3 runs to 14 residues. Trimming pared 1 base from V and 7 bases from J, leaving 11 bases between. In germline, CDR1 is MNHEY, CDR2 SMNVEV (reference sequence).

The V and J genes are TRBV19 and TRBJ1-1; TRBD1 matches at 9 bases. The J segment lost 9 bases and the V segment lost 6 bases, leaving 8 bases of the junction unmatched. The CDR3 is made up of 13 amino acids. Per the germline V gene, CDR1 is LNHDA and CDR2 is SQIVND (reference sequence). CDR3 nucleotides: TGTGCCAGTAGCGGGACAGGGAAAGAGAAAGCTTTCTTT. This codes for CASSGTGKEKAFF.

This chain joins TRBV27 and TRBJ2-1, with D unclear. Trimming took 6 bases from V and 10 from J, leaving 16 bases between them. CDR1 MNHEY and CDR2 SMNVEV come from the germline V gene (reference sequence). CDR3 length: 13 amino acids. This chain's CDR3 is CASRPISLWEQFF. In DNA form, the CDR3 reads TGTGCCAGCAGACCTATTAGCCTTTGGGAGCAGTTCTTC.

For the CDR3, the DNA is TGTGCCTTCCCCCCACAGGGATTAGACTACGAGCAGTACTTC. It codes for CAFPPQGLDYEQYF. This chain uses TRBV19 with TRBJ2-7; the D gene is possibly TRBD1 (6 bases). Germline V gene data show CDR1 as LNHDA and CDR2 as SQIVND (reference sequence). This CDR3 is built from 14 residues. Trimming removed 11 bases at V and 3 bases at J, with 20 bases between.

The CDR3 loop reads CASRVQGVGLGGYGYTF. The CDR3 DNA follows: TGTGCCAGCAGAGTACAGGGGGTAGGGCTTGGGGGCTATGGCTACACCTTC. The chain is built from TRBV28 and TRBJ1-2; 8 nucleotides line up with TRBD1. V shed 6 bases and J 4 bases; nucleotides not matched to a gene: 16. Looked up from germline, CDR1 is MDHEN and CDR2 is SYDVKM. The CDR3 has 17 amino acids.

This clone has a single count. This chain uses TRBV18 with TRBJ2-2; possibly TRBD1 for D (6 bases). The germline V gene has CDR1 KGHSH and CDR2 LQKENI. The CDR3 contains 15 residues. Trimming took 4 bases from V and 0 from J, leaving 9 bases between them. The CDR3: CASSRQATNTGELFF. Written as DNA, the CDR3 is TGTGCCAGCTCACGACAGGCGACGAACACCGGGGAGCTGTTTTTT.

The chain is built from TRBV25-1 and TRBJ2-7; 12 bases agree with TRBD1. Germline trimming cut 3 bases from V and 6 bases from J; bases unmatched to any gene: 9. The CDR3 contains 16 residues. The germline V gene has CDR1 MGHDK and CDR2 SYGVNS. This CDR3 is CASSEDSGTGGSEQYF. As DNA, the CDR3 is TGTGCCAGCAGTGAGGACTCCGGGACAGGGGGCAGCGAGCAGTACTTC.

This clone was picked up one time. The J gene is TRBJ2-3, the V gene TRBV6-4; D might be TRBD2 (6 bases). V lost 4 bases and J lost 1, with 12 bases in between. There are 15 residues in the CDR3. Germline V gene lookup returns CDR1 MRHNA and CDR2 SNTAGT. CDR3 protein: CASSANPSGTDTQYF. The CDR3, as DNA: TGTGCCAGCAGTGCCAATCCTAGCGGCACAGATACGCAGTATTTT.

The V gene is TRBV5-6, the J gene TRBJ2-2, with D perhaps TRBD1 (6 bases). Germline CDR1 and CDR2: SGHDT and YYEEEE. V was shortened by 2 bases and J by 5 bases, with 16 bases between the two germline ends. The CDR3 is 16 residues long. The chain's CDR3 is CASSFFDRSDTGELFF. CDR3 bases: TGTGCCAGCAGCTTTTTCGACAGGAGCGATACCGGGGAGCTGTTTTTT.

This CDR3 is CAWSGSRAERETQYF. The CDR3 DNA follows: TGTGCCTGGAGCGGTTCGCGCGCGGAGAGGGAGACCCAGTACTTC. The V call is TRBV30, the J call TRBJ2-5; D unclear. CDR3 size: 15 residues. V lost 3 bases, J lost 5 bases, and 19 bases lay in between. The germline V gene has CDR1 GTSNPN and CDR2 SVGIG (reference sequence). Full variable domain (outside the CDR3, taken from reference TRBV30 and TRBJ2-5): SQTIHQWPATLVQPVGSPLSLECTVEGTSNPNLYWYRQAAGRGLQLLFYSVGIGQISSEVPQNLSASRPQDRQFILSSKKLLLSDSGFYLCAWSGSRAERETQYFGPGTRLLVL.

The chain couples TRBV6-5 to TRBJ2-7; 8 bases fit TRBD1. Germline V gene lookup returns CDR1 MNHEY and CDR2 SVGAGI. The CDR3 runs to 15 residues. Trimming cost V 5 bases and J 3 bases; bases outside gene matches: 9. The CDR3 DNA reads as TGTGCCAGCAGTAACAGGGGGACGGGGAACTACGAGCAGTACTTC. This codes for CASSNRGTGNYEQYF.

The chain is built from TRBV7-2 and TRBJ2-7; a possible D gene is TRBD2 (5 bases). Germline V gene data show CDR1 as SGHTA and CDR2 as FQGNSA. This CDR3 contains 16 residues. V was pared by 7 bases and J by 2 bases, with 21 bases between. The CDR3 is CASTSRSPTSPYEQYF. CDR3 nucleotide sequence: TGTGCCAGCACTAGCCGATCTCCGACCTCTCCCTACGAGCAGTACTTC.

In DNA form, the CDR3 reads TGTGCCAGCAGCTTAGGATACACGGATACTAGCGGGAGAGACTACGAGCAGTACTTC. Translated: CASSLGYTDTSGRDYEQYF. This chain joins TRBV11-2 and TRBJ2-7, with 11 bases lining up with TRBD2. Per the germline V gene, CDR1 is SGHAT and CDR2 is FQNNGV. The V segment lost 1 base and the J segment 3 bases; nucleotides outside the gene matches: 14. CDR3 size: 19 residues.

J is TRBJ1-1 and V is TRBV9, with TRBD1 matching 7 bases. Germline V gene sequence: CDR1 SGDLS, CDR2 YYNGEE. There are 14 residues in the CDR3. The V gene end was trimmed by 6 bases and the J gene end by 0 bases; junction bases not matched to a gene: 5. The chain's CDR3 is CASTQGQLNTEAFF. The CDR3 coding sequence is TGTGCCAGCACGCAGGGACAGCTGAACACTGAAGCTTTCTTT.

The gene calls are TRBV6-2 or TRBV6-3 and TRBJ2-3; TRBD2 aligns across 11 bases. Germline loops: CDR1 MNHEY, CDR2 SVGEGT. This CDR3 is 16 amino acids long. The junction had 3 bases not matched to a gene; V was cut back by 4 bases and J by 0 bases. The CDR3 coding sequence is TGTGCCAGCAGTTCGACTAGCGGGATCAGCACAGATACGCAGTATTTT. Amino acids: CASSSTSGISTDTQYF.

The chain uses TRBV18 and TRBJ1-1, with 9 positions matching TRBD1. V was pared by 6 bases and J by 1 base, with 6 bases of the junction left unmatched. Per the germline V gene, CDR1 is KGHSH and CDR2 is LQKENI. The CDR3 consists of 15 residues. The DNA for the CDR3 is TGTGCCAGCTCTCCTAGGACAGGGGCGAACACTGAAGCTTTCTTT. It is translated as CASSPRTGANTEAFF. Full variable domain (missing parts from reference TRBV18 and TRBJ1-1): NAGVMQNPRHLVRRRGQEARLRCSPMKGHSHVYWYRQLPEEGLKFMVYLQKENIIDESGMPKERFSAEFPKEGPSILRIQQVVRGDSAAYFCASSPRTGANTEAFFGQGTRLTVV.